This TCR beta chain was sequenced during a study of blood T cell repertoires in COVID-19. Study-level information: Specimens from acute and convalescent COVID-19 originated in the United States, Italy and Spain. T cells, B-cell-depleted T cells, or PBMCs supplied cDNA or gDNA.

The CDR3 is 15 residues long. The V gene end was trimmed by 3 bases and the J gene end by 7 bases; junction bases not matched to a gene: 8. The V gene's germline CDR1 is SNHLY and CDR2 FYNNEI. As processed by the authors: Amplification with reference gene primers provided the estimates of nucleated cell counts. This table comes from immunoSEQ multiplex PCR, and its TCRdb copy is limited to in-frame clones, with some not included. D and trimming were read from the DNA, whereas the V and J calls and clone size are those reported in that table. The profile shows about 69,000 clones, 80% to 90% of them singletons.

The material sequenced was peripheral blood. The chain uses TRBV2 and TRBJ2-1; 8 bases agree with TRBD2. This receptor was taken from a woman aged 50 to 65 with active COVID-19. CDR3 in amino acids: CASSERSGRWNEQFF. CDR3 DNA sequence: TGTGCCAGCAGTGAGAGGAGCGGGAGATGGAATGAGCAGTTCTTC. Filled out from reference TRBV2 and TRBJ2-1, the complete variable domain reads EPEVTQTPSHQVTQMGQEVILRCVPISNHLYFYWYRQILGQKVEFLVSFYNNEISEKSEIFDDQFSVERPDGSNFTLKIRSTKLEDSAMYFCASSERSGRWNEQFFGPGTRLTVL.